The clone carrying this TCR beta chain has more than one count but fewer than ten. The record originates from a study of patients and donors after allogeneic stem cell transplantation. Germline values: CDR1 MNHNS, CDR2 SASEGT. The CDR3 has 17 amino acids. Trimming removed 5 bases at V and 0 bases at J, with 16 bases between. TCRdb reanalysed the RT-PCR reads using MiXCR and keeps one entry per CDR3 protein. The sample has about a million distinct CDR3 sequences, about a sixth seen once; the top ten hold roughly 6%. The TCR was taken from a human donor who was either an allogeneic HSCT recipient or a stem cell or donor lymphocyte infusion donor (not recorded which). It is not recorded whose cells these are; they may come from a transplant donor. Sequenced: blood, either unsorted or a sorted T cell fraction (not recorded which). The rearrangement uses TRBV6-1 and TRBJ2-2, with D perhaps TRBD2 (6 bases). CDR3 DNA: TGTGCCAGCAGTCCCCGTCTGCCGGGGGCGAACACCGGGGAGCTGTTTTTT. Protein sequence: CASSPRLPGANTGELFF.